The clone carrying this T cell receptor beta chain showed up many times. In the library, each TCR cDNA molecule bore its own unique molecular identifier. TCRdb reprocessed the 5' RACE reads via MiXCR and lists one record per CDR3 protein. The sample includes approximately 52,000 distinct CDR3 sequences, roughly 7% of them seen just once. Time point meaning: sample taken at primary tumor resection. Unsorted whole RNA samples from tumor, nontumor lung or frozen PBMC were sequenced. V was trimmed by 3 bases and J by 4 bases, leaving 7 bases between them. The CDR3 extends over 13 amino acids. The sample originates from a study of spatial heterogeneity in lung cancer. The wider study: An average of more than ten raw reads was observed per unique TCR and UMI combination.

Sequenced material: PBMCs, taken at surgery. The TCR was taken from a female donor with early-stage non-small cell lung cancer. The genes are TRBV12-3 or TRBV12-4 and TRBJ1-5; D gene uncertain. The CDR3 DNA sequence: TGTGCCAGCAGTTTTGGGGAGAATCAGCCCCAGCATTTT. As protein: CASSFGENQPQHF.